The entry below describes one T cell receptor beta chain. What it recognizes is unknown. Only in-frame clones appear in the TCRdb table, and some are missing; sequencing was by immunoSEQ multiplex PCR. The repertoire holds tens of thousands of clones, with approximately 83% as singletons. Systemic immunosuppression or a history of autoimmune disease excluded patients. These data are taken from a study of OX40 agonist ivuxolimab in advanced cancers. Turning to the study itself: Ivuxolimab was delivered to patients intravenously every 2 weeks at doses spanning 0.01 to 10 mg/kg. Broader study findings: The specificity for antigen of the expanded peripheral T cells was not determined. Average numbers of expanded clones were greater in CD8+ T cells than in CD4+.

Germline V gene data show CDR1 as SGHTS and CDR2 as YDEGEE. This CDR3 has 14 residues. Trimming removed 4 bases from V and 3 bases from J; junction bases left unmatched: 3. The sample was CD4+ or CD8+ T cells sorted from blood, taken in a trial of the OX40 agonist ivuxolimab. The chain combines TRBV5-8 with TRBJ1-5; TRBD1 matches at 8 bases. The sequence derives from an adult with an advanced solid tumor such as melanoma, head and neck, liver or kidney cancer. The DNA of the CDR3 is TGTGCCAGCAGCCGGGACAGGAACAATCAGCCCCAGCATTTT. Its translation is CASSRDRNNQPQHF.